A selection of T cell receptor beta chains follows, all from one sample in a study of blood T cell repertoires in COVID-19. The protocol was immunoSEQ multiplex PCR, while the TCRdb copy is restricted to in-frame clones and leaves out a portion. The data show some 67,000 clones, 80% to 90% seen once. The sequenced material came from peripheral blood. These receptor sequences come from a man between 45 and 60 years old with active COVID-19. Both conserved end residues are part of each CDR3. A D gene is named only where the DNA matches it firmly. Size values are once, few and many counts, or a class for expanded clones, and some rows have none.

j_call d_call clone_size v_call cdr3_aa cdr3_nt
TRBJ2-7 TRBD1 - TRBV2 CASSYDRGQGEQYF TGTGCCAGCAGTTATGACAGGGGGCAGGGCGAGCAGTACTTC
TRBJ2-1 TRBD2 - TRBV4-3 CASSQVEAGGGNEQFF TGCGCCAGCAGCCAAGTTGAAGCGGGAGGGGGAAATGAGCAGTTCTTC
TRBJ2-7 TRBD2 once TRBV3-1/TRBV3-2 CASSQDMASGSIEQYF TGTGCCAGCAGCCAAGATATGGCTAGCGGGAGTATCGAGCAGTACTTC
TRBJ2-7 - - TRBV10-3 CAISGASSYEQYF TGTGCCATCAGTGGGGCGAGCTCCTACGAGCAGTACTTC
TRBJ2-1 - - TRBV11-3 CASSLDLKREQFF TGTGCCAGCAGCTTAGATCTAAAACGGGAGCAGTTCTTC
TRBJ2-3 - - TRBV3-1/TRBV3-2 CASSLTGDWRDTQYF TGTGCCAGCAGCCTAACGGGGGACTGGCGTGATACGCAGTATTTT
TRBJ1-1 - - TRBV5-4 CASSLEGNMNTEAFF TGTGCCAGCAGCTTAGAGGGTAACATGAACACTGAAGCTTTCTTT
TRBJ2-2 - - TRBV7-2 CASSPDTGELFF TGTGCCAGCAGCCCGGACACCGGGGAGCTGTTTTTT
TRBJ1-2 - once TRBV11-2 CASSLGAGSFGGYTF TGTGCCAGCAGCTTAGGGGCAGGGTCATTCGGTGGCTACACCTTC
TRBJ2-5 - - TRBV30 CAWSVGDLLREYPRETQYF TGTGCCTGGAGTGTAGGGGATCTTCTCAGGGAATACCCTCGAGAGACCCAGTACTTC
TRBJ2-7 TRBD2 - TRBV6-1 CASSGPSGQIGRASYEQYF TGTGCCAGCAGTGGGCCTAGCGGGCAAATTGGTAGAGCTTCCTACGAGCAGTACTTC
TRBJ2-7 TRBD2 - TRBV5-6 CASSSRTSGSSYEQYF TGTGCCAGCAGCTCCAGGACTAGCGGGAGCTCCTACGAGCAGTACTTC
TRBJ1-1 - - TRBV7-2 CASSANGGRKAFF TGTGCCAGCAGCGCGAACGGGGGGCGGAAAGCTTTCTTT
TRBJ1-1 TRBD1 - TRBV5-1 CASSPFRDRNTNTEAFF TGCGCCAGCAGCCCATTCCGGGACAGGAACACGAACACTGAAGCTTTCTTT
TRBJ1-2 TRBD1 - TRBV10-3 CAISAQDRADGYTF TGTGCCATCAGTGCCCAGGACAGGGCTGACGGCTACACCTTC
TRBJ1-1 - - TRBV18 CASSPPGGRTTEAFF TGTGCCAGCTCACCACCGGGAGGGCGAACAACTGAAGCTTTCTTT
TRBJ2-3 TRBD2 - TRBV5-1 CASQRLAGGTDTQYF TGCGCCAGCCAGCGACTAGCGGGAGGTACAGATACGCAGTATTTT
TRBJ1-5 - medium-sized TRBV4-3 CASSPDGNSNQPQHF TGCGCCAGCAGCCCGGACGGGAATAGCAATCAGCCCCAGCATTTT
TRBJ1-1 TRBD1 - TRBV2 CASRAMTGLRTEAFF TGTGCCAGCAGGGCGATGACAGGGTTGCGGACTGAAGCTTTCTTT
TRBJ2-2 - - TRBV3-1/TRBV3-2 CASSSRVAGELFF TGTGCCAGCAGCTCCCGGGTGGCCGGGGAGCTGTTTTTT
TRBJ1-2 - - TRBV2 CASSREGRSNYGYTF TGTGCCAGCAGTCGGGAGGGTCGATCTAACTATGGCTACACCTTC
TRBJ1-2 - - TRBV28 CASSPYRNVNYGYTF TGTGCCAGCAGTCCCTACAGGAACGTGAACTATGGCTACACCTTC
TRBJ1-2 - - TRBV5-6 CASSLGSPYGYTF TGTGCCAGCAGCTTGGGGAGTCCCTATGGCTACACCTTC
TRBJ2-5 TRBD2 - TRBV7-9 CASSASRAGVRETQYF TGTGCCAGCAGCGCATCTCGGGCGGGAGTGAGGGAGACCCAGTACTTC
TRBJ2-1 TRBD2 - TRBV6-2/TRBV6-3 CASRYSGSDEQFF TGTGCCAGCAGGTACAGCGGGAGCGATGAGCAGTTCTTC
TRBJ2-5 TRBD1 - TRBV5-1 CASSSYPGQRETQYF TGCGCCAGCAGCTCTTACCCGGGACAGCGGGAGACCCAGTACTTC
TRBJ1-4 - - TRBV28 CASSHGGGAQKLFF TGTGCCAGCAGTCATGGGGGCGGCGCGCAAAAACTGTTTTTT
TRBJ1-3 TRBD1 - TRBV7-9 CASSSTGVSGNTIYF TGTGCCAGCAGCTCCACAGGGGTCTCTGGAAACACCATATATTTT
TRBJ2-3 TRBD2 few TRBV19 CASEAAGAQYF TGTGCCAGTGAAGCGGCGGGAGCGCAGTATTTT
TRBJ2-2 - - TRBV6-5 CASRTSGLGTGELFF TGTGCCAGCCGAACTTCGGGATTAGGAACCGGGGAGCTGTTTTTT
TRBJ1-5 - - TRBV4-1 CASSQEYTVGQPQHF TGCGCCAGCAGCCAAGAGTATACGGTCGGGCAGCCCCAGCATTTT
TRBJ1-1 TRBD1 once TRBV28 CASSSPGGRNTEAFF TGTGCCAGCAGTTCCCCAGGGGGCCGGAACACTGAAGCTTTCTTT
TRBJ1-1 - once TRBV19 CATRQGIDLGGWNTEAFF TGTGCCACCCGCCAGGGGATCGATTTAGGCGGATGGAACACTGAAGCTTTCTTT
TRBJ1-6 - - TRBV19 CASSMGQYNSPLHF TGTGCCAGTAGTATGGGGCAGTATAATTCACCCCTCCACTTT
TRBJ2-5 - once TRBV5-1 CASSPPDYKETQYF TGCGCCAGCAGCCCCCCGGACTATAAAGAGACCCAGTACTTC
TRBJ2-2 TRBD1 medium-sized TRBV9 CASSDRTGNTGELFF TGTGCCAGCAGCGACCGGACAGGGAACACCGGGGAGCTGTTTTTT
TRBJ1-2 TRBD1 - TRBV25-1 CASSEYDREDYGYTF TGTGCCAGCAGTGAATATGACAGGGAGGACTATGGCTACACCTTC
TRBJ2-1 - - TRBV18 CASSPTQKVEQFF TGTGCCAGCTCACCAACACAGAAGGTGGAGCAGTTCTTC
TRBJ2-5 - few TRBV10-1 CASTERTGETQYF TGCGCCAGCACCGAACGGACGGGGGAGACCCAGTACTTC
TRBJ2-7 TRBD1 - TRBV5-5 CASSLGGTGGYEQYF TGTGCCAGCAGCTTGGGAGGGACAGGGGGTTACGAGCAGTACTTC
TRBJ1-1 - - TRBV10-3 CAITTMGGTEAFF TGTGCCATTACAACAATGGGCGGGACTGAAGCTTTCTTT
TRBJ2-1 - - TRBV12-3/TRBV12-4 CASSLTYGNEQFF TGTGCCAGCAGTCTCACCTATGGTAATGAGCAGTTCTTC